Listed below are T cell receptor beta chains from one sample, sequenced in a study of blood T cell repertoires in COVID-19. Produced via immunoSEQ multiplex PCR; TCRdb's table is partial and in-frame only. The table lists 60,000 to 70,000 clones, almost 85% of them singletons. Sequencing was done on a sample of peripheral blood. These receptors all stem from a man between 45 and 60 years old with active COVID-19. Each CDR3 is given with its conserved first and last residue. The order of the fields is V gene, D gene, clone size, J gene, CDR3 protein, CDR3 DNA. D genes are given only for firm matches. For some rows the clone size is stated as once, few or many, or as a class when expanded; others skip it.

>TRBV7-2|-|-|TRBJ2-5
CASSSPGLQETQYF
TGTGCCAGCAGCAGCCCGGGGTTACAAGAGACCCAGTACTTC
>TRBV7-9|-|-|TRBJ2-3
CASSLLYITDTQYF
TGTGCCAGCAGCTTATTGTATATCACAGATACGCAGTATTTT
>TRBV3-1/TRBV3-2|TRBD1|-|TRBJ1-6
CASSRGQGWSPLHF
TGTGCCAGCAGCCGCGGACAGGGTTGGTCACCCCTCCACTTT
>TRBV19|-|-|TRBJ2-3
CASSIPGARQDTQYF
TGTGCCAGTAGTATCCCGGGAGCCCGCCAGGATACGCAGTATTTT
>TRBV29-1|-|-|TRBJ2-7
CSVKDSSYEQYF
TGCAGCGTAAAGGACAGCTCCTACGAGCAGTACTTC
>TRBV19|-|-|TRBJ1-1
CASSIRQGNTEAFF
TGTGCCAGTAGTATACGGCAGGGTAACACTGAAGCTTTCTTT
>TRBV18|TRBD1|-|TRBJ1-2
CASSPSGQGLGYGYTF
TGTGCCAGCTCACCGAGCGGACAGGGTCTGGGCTATGGCTACACCTTC
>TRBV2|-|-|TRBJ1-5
CASRPGNNQPQHF
TGTGCCAGCAGGCCGGGAAATAATCAGCCCCAGCATTTT
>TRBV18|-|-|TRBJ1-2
CASSPYSDNNYGYTF
TGTGCCAGCTCACCGTACAGTGATAATAACTATGGCTACACCTTC
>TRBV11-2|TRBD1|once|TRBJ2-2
CASSIIGGLGTGVGPVFF
TGTGCCAGCAGCATTATAGGGGGCCTCGGGACAGGGGTTGGACCCGTGTTTTTT
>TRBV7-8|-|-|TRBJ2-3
CASSLQVSTDTQYF
TGTGCCAGCAGCTTGCAGGTTAGCACAGATACGCAGTATTTT
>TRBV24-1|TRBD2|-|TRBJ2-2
CATSGTSGRPNTGELFF
TGTGCCACCAGTGGGACTAGCGGGAGGCCGAACACCGGGGAGCTGTTTTTT
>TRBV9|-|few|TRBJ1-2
CASSGGSKGANYGYTF
TGTGCCAGCAGCGGGGGTTCAAAGGGGGCTAACTATGGCTACACCTTC
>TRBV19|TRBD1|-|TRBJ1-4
CASSTTGGAWYEKLFF
TGTGCCAGTAGTACCACAGGGGGCGCGTGGTATGAAAAACTGTTTTTT
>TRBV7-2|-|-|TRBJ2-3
CASRGGAADTQYF
TGTGCCAGCAGGGGGGGGGCGGCAGATACGCAGTATTTT
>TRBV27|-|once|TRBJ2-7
CASSSVTGSLYEQYF
TGTGCCAGCAGTTCAGTCACAGGGAGTCTTTACGAGCAGTACTTC
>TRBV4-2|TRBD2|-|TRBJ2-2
CASRLAGFGNTGELFF
TGTGCCAGCCGACTAGCGGGGTTTGGGAACACCGGGGAGCTGTTTTTT
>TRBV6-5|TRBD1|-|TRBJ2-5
CASSLAGGVEETQYF
TGTGCCAGCAGTCTTGCAGGGGGCGTCGAAGAGACCCAGTACTTC
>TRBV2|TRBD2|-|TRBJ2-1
CASRWTSGMNGEQFF
TGTGCCAGCAGGTGGACTAGCGGGATGAATGGTGAGCAGTTCTTC
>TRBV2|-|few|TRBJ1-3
CASSQMRSGNTIYF
TGTGCCAGCAGTCAAATGCGCTCTGGAAACACCATATATTTT
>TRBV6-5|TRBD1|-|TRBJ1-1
CASSYGQGWNTEAFF
TGTGCCAGCAGTTACGGACAGGGGTGGAACACTGAAGCTTTCTTT
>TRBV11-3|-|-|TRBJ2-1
CASSFTSPGEQFF
TGTGCCAGCAGCTTTACGTCCCCGGGTGAGCAGTTCTTC